A selection of T cell receptor beta chains follows, all from one sample in a study of cytomegalovirus exposure and HLA in healthy donors. The method was immunoSEQ multiplex PCR; TCRdb's version includes in-frame clones alone and lacks a portion of them. The table lists about 220,000 clones, 75% to 90% of them singletons. Input material: PBMCs. All receptors derive from a woman in her 30s in good health and CMV-seropositive. The CDR3 runs from the conserved cysteine through the conserved F or W. The D gene is left open where the match is weak. For some rows the clone size is stated as once, few or many, or as a class when expanded; others skip it.

cdr3_aa	cdr3_nt	j_call	d_call	v_call	clone_size
CASTQDRSYEQYF	TGTGCCAGCACCCAAGACAGGTCCTACGAGCAGTACTTC	TRBJ2-7	NA	TRBV6-6	NA
CASSYSRDSSYEQYF	TGTGCCAGCAGTTACTCCCGGGACAGCTCCTACGAGCAGTACTTC	TRBJ2-7	TRBD1	TRBV6-5	NA
CASSYSGTGSDLTGELFF	TGTGCCAGCAGTTACTCCGGGACAGGGTCGGATCTCACCGGGGAGCTGTTTTTT	TRBJ2-2	TRBD1	TRBV6-7	few
CASSPTGNGQPQHF	TGTGCCAGCAGCCCTACAGGGAACGGCCAGCCCCAGCATTTT	TRBJ1-5	NA	TRBV9	NA
CASSSRGKNEQFF	TGTGCCAGCAGTTCAAGAGGGAAGAATGAGCAGTTCTTC	TRBJ2-1	NA	TRBV28	few
CSVVSSDTQYF	TGCAGCGTTGTGAGTTCAGATACGCAGTATTTT	TRBJ2-3	NA	TRBV29-1	NA
CASSSSGGDTEAFF	TGTGCCAGCAGCTCATCGGGCGGGGACACTGAAGCTTTCTTT	TRBJ1-1	NA	TRBV7-9	NA
CASSYSLGAGDTEAFF	TGTGCCAGCAGTTACTCGTTGGGGGCGGGAGACACTGAAGCTTTCTTT	TRBJ1-1	NA	TRBV6-5	NA
CSVIFSATGELFF	TGCAGCGTGATCTTCTCAGCCACCGGGGAGCTGTTTTTT	TRBJ2-2	NA	TRBV29-1	NA
CASRGRQGISEQFF	TGTGCCAGCAGGGGGAGACAGGGGATCTCTGAGCAGTTCTTC	TRBJ2-1	TRBD1	TRBV13	NA
CASSMDGYNEQFF	TGTGCCAGCAGTATGGACGGCTACAATGAGCAGTTCTTC	TRBJ2-1	NA	TRBV28	NA
CASSASAGPTGELFF	TGTGCCAGCAGCGCGAGTGCGGGGCCCACCGGGGAGCTGTTTTTT	TRBJ2-2	NA	TRBV9	NA
CASTTLGLAGGEQYF	TGTGCCAGCACCACGCTTGGACTAGCGGGAGGAGAGCAGTACTTC	TRBJ2-7	TRBD2	TRBV5-6	NA
CASSQAISREYFVGEQYF	TGTGCCAGCAGCCAAGCGATAAGCAGGGAATATTTTGTGGGCGAGCAGTACTTC	TRBJ2-7	NA	TRBV4-2	NA
CASSLAVNEQFF	TGCGCCAGCAGCTTGGCGGTCAATGAGCAGTTCTTC	TRBJ2-1	NA	TRBV5-1	NA
CSVESGNNEQFF	TGCAGCGTTGAATCGGGAAACAATGAGCAGTTCTTC	TRBJ2-1	NA	TRBV29-1	NA
CASSLGRESSYEQYF	TGTGCCAGCAGCTTGGGGAGAGAGAGCTCCTACGAGCAGTACTTC	TRBJ2-7	NA	TRBV5-4	NA
CATRGDNEQFF	TGTGCCACCAGAGGCGACAATGAGCAGTTCTTC	TRBJ2-1	NA	TRBV15	NA
CASSFGTEAFF	TGTGCCAGCAGTTTCGGTACTGAAGCTTTCTTT	TRBJ1-1	NA	TRBV28	once
CAWSGVYSNQPQHF	TGTGCCTGGAGTGGCGTATATAGCAATCAGCCCCAGCATTTT	TRBJ1-5	NA	TRBV30	NA
CATSIYRGTGNTIYF	TGTGCCACCAGCATTTACAGGGGCACTGGAAACACCATATATTTT	TRBJ1-3	TRBD1	TRBV15	NA
CASSFRGSTGELFF	TGCGCCAGCAGCTTCAGGGGGAGCACCGGGGAGCTGTTTTTT	TRBJ2-2	TRBD1	TRBV5-1	NA
CASSVGGLGQPQHF	TGTGCCAGCAGCGTAGGAGGGTTGGGGCAGCCCCAGCATTTT	TRBJ1-5	NA	TRBV9	NA
CASSLVDYVLLGTEAFF	TGTGCCAGCAGCTTGGTAGATTACGTACTCCTGGGGACTGAAGCTTTCTTT	TRBJ1-1	NA	TRBV5-6	NA
CAILPDRAFTEAFF	TGTGCCATCCTGCCGGACAGGGCTTTTACTGAAGCTTTCTTT	TRBJ1-1	TRBD1	TRBV10-3	NA
CASSSGLAGVVDNEQFF	TGTGCCAGCAGCTCGGGACTAGCGGGAGTGGTGGACAATGAGCAGTTCTTC	TRBJ2-1	TRBD2	TRBV7-6	NA
CASSQGRLGQPQHF	TGCGCCAGCAGCCAAGGCCGCTTGGGGCAGCCCCAGCATTTT	TRBJ1-5	NA	TRBV4-1	NA
CASSSGHDEQYF	TGTGCCAGCAGTTCCGGACATGACGAGCAGTACTTC	TRBJ2-7	NA	TRBV6-5	NA
CASSREGGLTEAFF	TGTGCCAGCAGTCGTGAGGGGGGGTTGACTGAAGCTTTCTTT	TRBJ1-1	NA	TRBV2	NA
CASSLRLHGYTF	TGTGCCAGCAGCTTAAGGTTACATGGCTACACCTTC	TRBJ1-2	NA	TRBV7-9	NA
CASSAGLAVYNEQFF	TGTGCCAGCAGCGCCGGACTAGCGGTTTACAATGAGCAGTTCTTC	TRBJ2-1	TRBD2	TRBV9	NA
CASRLAGHTDTQYF	TGCGCCAGTCGACTAGCGGGCCACACAGATACGCAGTATTTT	TRBJ2-3	TRBD2	TRBV5-1	NA
CASSSMTGTSAYEQYF	TGTGCCAGCAGCTCCATGACGGGGACTAGCGCCTACGAGCAGTACTTC	TRBJ2-7	TRBD2	TRBV11-2	NA
CASSLSGTGESTQYF	TGTGCCAGCAGCTTGTCCGGGACAGGGGAATCAACCCAGTACTTC	TRBJ2-5	TRBD1	TRBV5-6	NA
CASSVGIGSYNEQFF	TGTGCCAGCAGCGTAGGTATCGGCTCCTACAATGAGCAGTTCTTC	TRBJ2-1	NA	TRBV9	NA
CASSLDPSTYEQYF	TGTGCCAGCAGCTTGGACCCTTCCACCTACGAGCAGTACTTC	TRBJ2-7	NA	TRBV5-6	NA
CASIPPAERRRGYRETQYF	TGTGCCAGTATACCCCCGGCGGAGCGGCGGAGGGGTTATAGAGAGACCCAGTACTTC	TRBJ2-5	NA	TRBV19	once
CSVEGRTYGYTF	TGCAGCGTTGAAGGCAGGACCTATGGCTACACCTTC	TRBJ1-2	NA	TRBV29-1	NA
CASSVSGVVKYEEQYF	TGTGCCAGCAGCGTATCGGGGGTGGTAAAGTATGAAGAGCAGTACTTC	TRBJ2-7	NA	TRBV9	NA